The 28 T cell receptor beta chains presented below share a single source sample, sequenced in a study of breast tumors, draining lymph nodes, adjacent tissues. Breast cancer patients provided tissue from their axillary draining lymph nodes. TCRdb passed the multiplex PCR reads through MiXCR, listing each CDR3 protein once. The table has about 230,000 distinct CDR3 sequences, around 32% seen once. The source material was axillary lymph node tissue. The receptor set was obtained from a female donor with breast cancer. Some clones in this sample may be carry-over from other donors' samples.

The V and J genes are TRBV2 and TRBJ2-2; weak D call: TRBD1 (5 bases). Trimming took 3 bases from V and 6 from J, leaving 8 bases between them. The CDR3 sequence is 13 residues long. Germline CDR1 SNHLY, CDR2 FYNNEI. For the CDR3, the DNA is TGTGCCAGCAGTGAGGGGCAGGCCGGGGAGCTGTTTTTT. This translates into CASSEGQAGELFF.

In this sample, this clonotype turned up once. V usage is TRBV10-3 and J usage is TRBJ1-1; D possibly corresponds to TRBD1 (6 bases). Deletions cut 7 bases from V and 2 bases from J, with 14 bases between. The CDR3 consists of 14 residues. Germline values: CDR1 ENHRY, CDR2 SYGVKD. The CDR3 protein is CAIKGAGVNTEAFF. In DNA, the CDR3 is TGTGCCATCAAAGGGGCAGGGGTTAACACTGAAGCTTTCTTT.

Ten or more counts support this clonotype. The chain couples TRBV19 to TRBJ1-3; TRBD1 agrees at 7 bases. Germline V gene data show CDR1 as LNHDA and CDR2 as SQIVND (reference sequence). The CDR3 extends over 16 amino acids. With V trimmed by 0 bases and J by 0 bases, 2 bases remained unmatched. CDR3: CASSIDRDSSGNTIYF. The CDR3 DNA sequence: TGTGCCAGTAGTATAGATCGGGACAGCTCTGGAAACACCATATATTTT.

This clonotype was seen at least ten times. This sequence may be a read error, since a much larger clone differs from it by one base. This chain uses TRBV20-1 with TRBJ2-3; D is perhaps TRBD2 (7 bases). The germline V and J ends were trimmed by 0 bases and 9 bases, with 19 bases remaining between them. Germline values: CDR1 DFQATT, CDR2 SNEGSKA (reference sequence). The CDR3 sequence is 15 residues long. In DNA, the CDR3 is TGCAGTGCTAGAGATTGGGGGGGCCGCGCGATAACGCAGTATTTT. This sequence encodes CSARDWGGRAITQYF.

This chain connects TRBV27 to TRBJ2-2; D perhaps matches TRBD2 (5 bases). Per germline, CDR1 MNHEY and CDR2 SMNVEV (reference sequence). The CDR3 consists of 17 residues. Trimming pared 8 bases from V and 5 bases from J, leaving 24 bases between. This CDR3 is CASHSGIARKVTGELFF. The CDR3, as DNA: TGTGCCAGCCACAGTGGTATAGCGCGAAAGGTGACCGGGGAGCTGTTTTTT.

This clonotype was counted between two and nine times. The chain links TRBV7-2 to TRBJ1-1, with a weak D call TRBD1 (5 bases). CDR1 SGHTA and CDR2 FQGNSA come from the germline V gene. V was trimmed by 1 base and J by 8 bases, leaving 11 bases between them. The CDR3 length is 13 residues. The CDR3 spells CASSLEGVVEAFF. The CDR3, as DNA: TGTGCCAGCAGCTTAGAAGGGGTTGTGGAAGCTTTCTTT.

Details on this clonotype: A read error is likely, as this CDR3 ends without the conserved phenylalanine or tryptophan. This chain uses TRBV6-2 or TRBV6-3 with TRBJ2-1; D uncertain. V lost 7 bases, J lost 0 bases, and 16 bases lay in between. CDR1 and CDR2 from the germline V gene are MNHEY and SVGEGT. The CDR3 loop spans 16 amino acids. The CDR3 loop reads CASTKESFSSYNEQFL. In DNA, the CDR3 is TGTGCCAGCACCAAGGAGAGTTTTAGCTCCTACAATGAGCAGTTCCTC.

As for this clonotype: This may arise from a read error, as a much more abundant clone is one base away. The genes are TRBV9 and TRBJ2-1; possibly TRBD1 or TRBD2 for D (5 bases each). This CDR3 spans 14 amino acids. Per germline, CDR1 SGDLS and CDR2 YYNGEE. The V gene lost 0 bases and the J gene lost 8 bases, with 12 bases spanning the gap. This chain's CDR3 is CASSVAFGDHEQFF. The CDR3 DNA reads as TGTGCCAGCAGCGTAGCGTTCGGGGACCATGAGCAGTTCTTC. Complete variable domain (other parts from reference TRBV9 and TRBJ2-1): DSGVTQTPKHLITATGQRVTLRCSPRSGDLSVYWYQQSLDQGLQFLIQYYNGEERAKGNILERFSAQQFPDLHSELNLSSLELGDSALYFCASSVAFGDHEQFFGPGTRLTVL.

With regard to this clonotype: A much larger clonotype is one base distant, so this may be a read error. V gene TRBV7-2 combines with J gene TRBJ2-6, with TRBD1 matching 7 bases. This CDR3 is built from 15 residues. Germline V CDR1 and CDR2: SGHTA, FQGNSA. CDR3 DNA sequence: TGTGCCAGCAGCTCCCAGGGGGTTGGGGCCAACGTCCTGCCTTTC. Its protein product is CASSSQGVGANVLPF.

This clonotype was counted between two and nine times. The chain uses TRBV18 and TRBJ2-1, with 8 bases matching TRBD1. This CDR3 comprises 16 residues. V was clipped by 2 bases and J by 9 bases; unmatched bases: 12. Germline V CDR1 and CDR2: KGHSH, LQKENI. In DNA, the CDR3 is TGTGCCAGCTCACCAATTAGGCAGGGGGCAGATAGTGAGCAGTTCTTC. Its protein product is CASSPIRQGADSEQFF.

This clonotype appeared many times. The CDR3 DNA is TGTGCCAGCAGGCCGGGTAGCGCGAACACCGGGGAGCTGTTTTTT. This translates into CASRPGSANTGELFF. The chain couples TRBV6-5 to TRBJ2-2; tentative D call: TRBD2 (5 bases). The CDR3 is made up of 15 amino acids. Germline assignment: CDR1 MNHEY and CDR2 SVGAGI. Trimming removed 6 bases from V and 0 bases from J, with 11 bases in between.

CDR3 sequence (DNA): TGTGCCAGCAGTCAAACGCGAACTCAGGGCTACACCTTC. Its translation is CASSQTRTQGYTF. This sequence joins TRBV2 and TRBJ1-2; D uncertain. V dropped 5 bases and J dropped 8 bases, with 15 bases sitting between them. The germline gives CDR1 SNHLY, CDR2 FYNNEI. The CDR3 contains 13 residues.

In this sample, this clonotype turned up a few times. A read error may account for a junction end that differs from germline. The chain has TRBV11-2 and TRBJ1-1; D call uncertain. This CDR3 region has 14 residues. The germline CDR1 and CDR2 sequences are SGHAT and FQNNGV. The CDR3 region has the DNA TGTGCCAGTAGCAGAAACCCATGGAACACTGAAGCTTTTTTT. Protein sequence: CASSRNPWNTEAFF.

The chain carries TRBV2 and TRBJ1-6; 8 bases align to TRBD1. Trimming removed 8 bases from V and 4 bases from J; junction bases left unmatched: 7. The CDR3 sequence is 15 residues long. Germline V gene data show CDR1 as SNHLY and CDR2 as FYNNEI. The CDR3 spells CASPSRGRYNSPLHF. DNA of the CDR3: TGTGCCAGCCCGTCCAGGGGGCGGTATAATTCACCCCTCCACTTT.

This clonotype has ten or more counts. The chain recombines TRBV2 with TRBJ2-7; 9 bases fit TRBD2. This CDR3 has 17 amino acids. In germline, CDR1 is SNHLY, CDR2 FYNNEI. V lost 4 bases to trimming and J lost 0 bases; unmatched junction nucleotides: 10. The DNA for the CDR3 is TGTGCCAGCAGTGTTTCTCGCGGGAGGGGGGTCTCCTACGAGCAGTACTTC. Protein: CASSVSRGRGVSYEQYF. Looking up the rest from reference TRBV2 and TRBJ2-7 gives the full variable domain: EPEVTQTPSHQVTQMGQEVILRCVPISNHLYFYWYRQILGQKVEFLVSFYNNEISEKSEIFDDQFSVERPDGSNFTLKIRSTKLEDSAMYFCASSVSRGRGVSYEQYFGPGTRLTVT.

This clonotype was seen many times. In DNA, the CDR3 is TGCGCCAGCAGACTAGTAACCGGTGGGAATGAGCAGTTCTTC. Encoded protein: CASRLVTGGNEQFF. V is TRBV5-1 and J is TRBJ2-1, with D possibly being TRBD2 (5 bases). This CDR3 comprises 14 residues. Looked up from germline, CDR1 is SGHRS and CDR2 is YFSETQ. Between the trimmed V and J ends, which lost 5 bases and 7 bases, there was a span of 16 bases.

The chain is built from TRBV29-1 and TRBJ1-6; D is perhaps TRBD1 (6 bases). CDR3 size: 16 residues. Trimming took 8 bases from V and 0 from J, leaving 17 bases between them. CDR1 SQVTM and CDR2 ANQGSEA come from the germline V gene. The CDR3 coding sequence is TGCAGCATTATGACAGGAAGAAGCTCCTATAATTCACCCCTCCACTTT. Its protein is CSIMTGRSSYNSPLHF.

To note about this clonotype: This CDR3 is missing its conserved last phenylalanine or tryptophan, likely due to a read error. It is unclear where the CDR3 begins or ends on the DNA, so no DNA is shown, and the CDR3 is as TCRdb lists it. V and J are TRBV9 and TRBJ1-3. CDR1 SGDLS and CDR2 YYNGEE come from the germline V gene. Including both end residues, the CDR3 is 8 amino acids long. CDR3 loop: CASSVSGI.

With respect to this clonotype: The junction differs from germline at one of its ends, possibly a read error. The chain joins TRBV24-1 to TRBJ1-6, with 7 positions matching TRBD1. Germline V gene lookup returns CDR1 KGHDR and CDR2 SFDVKD. The CDR3 covers 12 residues. This chain's CDR3 is CATRGSNSPLHF. The CDR3 DNA follows: TGTGCTACCAGGGGGAGTAATTCACCCCTCCACTTT.

This clonotype occurred many times. The chain recombines TRBV5-1 with TRBJ2-2; TRBD1 might be the D (6 bases). The V and J ends lost 4 bases and 6 bases respectively, with 10 bases between them. The CDR3 is 13 amino acids. Germline V CDR1 and CDR2: SGHRS, YFSETQ. CDR3 in DNA: TGCGCCAGCAGCCGAGGGACATCCGGGGAGCTGTTTTTT. Its protein product is CASSRGTSGELFF.

There are many counts of this clonotype. V gene TRBV24-1 combines with J gene TRBJ1-4, with a weak D call TRBD1 (5 bases). Deletions cut 4 bases from V and 6 bases from J, with 14 bases between. The CDR3 loop spans 15 amino acids. Germline assignment: CDR1 KGHDR and CDR2 SFDVKD. This CDR3 reads CATSEGRDAYEKLFF. The CDR3 DNA is TGTGCCACCAGTGAGGGGCGGGACGCCTATGAAAAACTGTTTTTT.

The table lists this clonotype with many counts. This chain joins TRBV7-2 and TRBJ2-7, with 7 positions matching TRBD1. Germline values: CDR1 SGHTA, CDR2 FQGNSA. This CDR3 contains 12 residues. V trimming: 5 bases; J trimming: 8 bases; junction bases outside the gene matches: 6. The CDR3 DNA sequence: TGTGCCAGCAGCCCGGACAGGATGAAGCAGTACTTC. Translating gives CASSPDRMKQYF.

This clonotype was seen at least ten times. The chain joins TRBV7-9 to TRBJ2-3, with D unresolved. Germline V gene sequence: CDR1 SEHNR, CDR2 FQNEAQ (reference sequence). Trimming took 5 bases from V and 0 from J, leaving 12 bases between them. The CDR3 is 15 amino acids. The CDR3 spells CASSPLTTSTDTQYF. Here the CDR3 DNA reads TGTGCCAGCAGCCCCCTAACCACTAGCACAGATACGCAGTATTTT.

This chain uses TRBV2 with TRBJ2-7; D unclear. The V gene lost 7 bases and the J gene lost 2 bases, with 6 bases spanning the gap. The V gene's germline CDR1 is SNHLY and CDR2 FYNNEI. This CDR3 is 11 amino acids long. The CDR3 DNA is TGTGCCAGCACGAGAACCTACGAGCAGTACTTC. Encoded protein: CASTRTYEQYF.

Worth noting for this clonotype: A read error may produce the germline difference seen at one junction end. The gene calls are TRBV7-3 and TRBJ1-6; D might be TRBD1 (6 bases). There are 14 residues in the CDR3. The germline V gene encodes CDR1 SGHTA and CDR2 FQGTGA. In DNA, the CDR3 is TGTGCCAGCAGCCGGACGGGGGACAATTCACCCCCCCACTTT. Encoded protein: CASSRTGDNSPPHF.

This sequence joins TRBV7-2 and TRBJ1-6, with TRBD1 as a possible D gene (6 bases). This CDR3 spans 16 amino acids. The V gene lost 5 bases and the J gene lost 9 bases, with 20 bases spanning the gap. Germline V gene sequence: CDR1 SGHTA, CDR2 FQGNSA. The CDR3 here is CASSPGIQGSASPLHF. CDR3 DNA sequence: TGTGCCAGCAGCCCGGGTATACAGGGATCCGCTTCACCCCTCCACTTT. The full variable domain, its missing parts supplied by reference TRBV7-2 and TRBJ1-6, is GAGVSQSPSNKVTEKGKDVELRCDPISGHTALYWYRQSLGQGLEFLIYFQGNSAPDKSGLPSDRFSAERTGGSVSTLTIQRTQQEDSAVYLCASSPGIQGSASPLHFGNGTRLTVT.

This clonotype showed up just once. Given a much more abundant clone one base away, this may be a read error. The genes are TRBV5-1 and TRBJ2-1; either TRBD1 or TRBD2 may supply D (5 bases each). The CDR3 loop spans 13 amino acids. CDR1 and CDR2 (germline): SGHRS, YFSETQ. The DNA of the CDR3 is TGCGCCAGCAGCTACGGGGACGCTAATGACCAGTTCTTC. This translates into CASSYGDANDQFF.

This clonotype was seen repeatedly, ten times or more. The rearrangement uses TRBV6-1 and TRBJ2-1; possible D gene TRBD1, 5 bases. Germline V gene lookup returns CDR1 MNHNS and CDR2 SASEGT. V was clipped by 1 base and J by 9 bases, with 19 bases between them. CDR3 length: 16 residues. The CDR3 loop is CASSEGGRGGIGEQFF. The CDR3 region has the DNA TGTGCCAGCAGTGAAGGGGGCCGAGGCGGTATCGGTGAGCAGTTCTTC.